The entry below describes one T cell receptor (beta chain). The CDR3 runs 14 residues. The V end was cut by 0 bases, the J end by 0 bases, with 4 bases between. Per the germline V gene, CDR1 is SGHRS and CDR2 is YFSETQ. Method: immunoSEQ multiplex PCR; TCRdb's copy keeps in-frame clones and lacks some. Of about 17,000 clones listed, 75% to 85% are singletons. The entry originates in a study of lymphopenia after photon versus proton radiotherapy. This rearrangement joins TRBV5-1 to TRBJ2-4; D is unresolved. This receptor was obtained from a man in his 70s with pancreatic cancer. Material: peripheral blood, obtained from a patient treated with proton-based radiotherapy. CDR3 amino acids: CASSLGGAKNIQYF. The CDR3 DNA follows: TGCGCCAGCAGCTTGGGGGGAGCCAAAAACATTCAGTACTTC.